These 30 T cell receptor beta chains share one sample of origin, sequenced in a study of immune heterogeneity within non-small cell lung tumors. Using 32 V and 13 J primers, multiplex PCR amplified TCR beta CDR3. TCRdb reprocessed the multiplex PCR reads via MiXCR and lists one record per CDR3 protein. The data contain approximately 4,600 distinct CDR3 sequences, 35% to 45% of them singletons. Bulk tumor genomic DNA, roughly 600 ng per sample, was used as template. Multiple biopsies spaced far apart were taken from each primary tumor during surgery. Curative operations were performed on patients who had untreated, newly diagnosed non-small cell lung cancer. The sequencing input was lung tumor tissue. The receptors here all came from a woman aged 50 to 65 with non-small cell lung cancer.

This clonotype was counted once. A read error is possible here, since a much larger clone lies one base away. The chain uses TRBV19 and TRBJ2-3; D might be TRBD1 (6 bases). There are 17 residues in the CDR3. Trimming left V 4 bases short and J 2 bases short, with 19 bases between. Germline V CDR1 and CDR2: LNHDA, SQIVND (reference sequence). The CDR3 nucleotides read TGTGCCAGTAGTAAGGATTCGGGACACCATATCACAGATACGCAGTATTTT. This codes for CASSKDSGHHITDTQYF.

V usage is TRBV5-5 and J usage is TRBJ2-7; 10 bases align to TRBD2. V gave up 0 bases and J gave up 7 bases; unmatched junction bases: 10. CDR1 and CDR2 (germline): SGHKS, YYEKEE (reference sequence). The CDR3 extends over 16 amino acids. CDR3 DNA: TGTGCCAGCAGCTTGGTACTAGCGGGACCCCTCGGAGAGCAGTACTTC. The encoded protein is CASSLVLAGPLGEQYF. The entire variable domain, with the rest obtained from reference TRBV5-5 and TRBJ2-7, is as follows: DAGVTQSPTHLIKTRGQQVTLRCSPISGHKSVSWYQQVLGQGPQFIFQYYEKEERGRGNFPDRFSARQFPNYSSELNVNALLLGDSALYLCASSLVLAGPLGEQYFGPGTRLTVT.

The chain combines TRBV12-3 or TRBV12-4 with TRBJ2-1; no reliable D call. V lost 6 bases and J lost 9, with 18 bases in between. The CDR3 consists of 14 residues. The CDR3 nucleotides read TGTGCCAGCAGGAGACAAGGGCCCCTCAGTGAGCAGTTCTTC. It codes for CASRRQGPLSEQFF.

In its sample, this clonotype was seen a few times. This sequence may be a read error, since a much larger clone differs from it by one base. The chain is built from TRBV13 and TRBJ1-1, with a weak D call TRBD1 (6 bases). Per the germline V gene, CDR1 is PRHDT and CDR2 is FYEKMQ (reference sequence). The CDR3 is 15 amino acids. CDR3 sequence: CACSLGDRWNTEAFF. The CDR3 coding sequence is TGTGCCTGCAGCTTAGGAGACAGGTGGAACACTGAAGCTTTCTTT. Based on the CDR3 plus reference TRBV13 and TRBJ1-1, the full variable domain is AAGVIQSPRHLIKEKRETATLKCYPIPRHDTVYWYQQGPGQDPQFLISFYEKMQSDKGSIPDRFSAQQFSDYHSELNMSSLELGDSALYFCACSLGDRWNTEAFFGQGTRLTVV.

This clonotype is medium-sized by share. The V gene is TRBV18, the J gene TRBJ1-1; 7 nucleotides align to TRBD1. Germline V gene lookup returns CDR1 KGHSH and CDR2 LQKENI. V lost 5 bases, J lost 3 bases, and 6 bases stayed unmatched. This CDR3 contains 14 residues. CDR3 loop: CASSRDQGDTEAFF. DNA for the CDR3: TGTGCCAGCTCAAGAGACCAGGGGGACACTGAAGCTTTCTTT.

This clonotype was counted only a few times. The chain uses TRBV4-1 and TRBJ2-3, with 8 positions matching TRBD2. Unmatched junction bases numbered 9, after V lost 4 bases and J lost 6 bases. From germline, CDR1 is MGHRA and CDR2 YSYEKL. The CDR3 sequence is 15 residues long. For the CDR3, the DNA is TGCGCCAGCAGCCTCGGGGACGCGGGGGGTGATACGCAGTATTTT. This codes for CASSLGDAGGDTQYF.

A word on this clonotype: A read error may be the cause here, since a much bigger clone is one base away. The CDR3 reads CAISSQCGGAYEQYF. Here the CDR3 DNA reads TGTGCCATCAGCTCCCAATGCGGGGGGGCTTACGAGCAGTACTTC. The J gene is TRBJ2-7, the V gene TRBV10-3, with 9 bases identical to TRBD2. Trimming took 6 bases from V and 4 from J; bases not matched to a gene: 10. CDR1 is ENHRY, CDR2 SYGVKD, per germline. CDR3 length equals 15 residues.

By share, this clonotype counts as medium-sized (0.01 to 0.1%). CDR3 sequence (DNA): TGTGCCAGCAGCTCTAGCGGGAGGGTAAAAGATACGCAGTATTTT. Translated: CASSSSGRVKDTQYF. V usage is TRBV5-6 and J usage is TRBJ2-3; TRBD2 matches 12 bases. Per germline, CDR1 SGHDT and CDR2 YYEEEE. V lost 3 bases and J lost 5; bases outside the gene matches: 4. The CDR3 sequence is 15 residues long.

By share of the sample, this clonotype is medium-sized. The gene calls are TRBV2 and TRBJ1-1; D is possibly TRBD1 (5 bases). V was pared by 5 bases and J by 1 base, with 11 bases between. The length of the CDR3 is 14 residues. Germline CDR1 is SNHLY and CDR2 is FYNNEI. CDR3 in DNA: TGTGCCAGCAGTATCCGCAGGGCGAACACTGAAGCTTTCTTT. This sequence encodes CASSIRRANTEAFF.

Notes on this clonotype: A read error may account for a junction end that differs from germline. CDR3 coding DNA: TGTGACAGCAGTTTAGGGGGGGGTAATCCACCCCTCCACTTT. Its protein is CDSSLGGGNPPLHF. The chain is built from TRBV28 and TRBJ1-6; weak D call: TRBD1 (6 bases). Germline loops: CDR1 MDHEN, CDR2 SYDVKM. The CDR3 has 14 amino acids.

This rearrangement joins TRBV5-1 to TRBJ1-6; D is possibly TRBD1 (5 bases). Trimming left V 6 bases short and J 6 bases short, with 10 bases between. The CDR3 is 13 amino acids. Germline V gene sequence: CDR1 SGHRS, CDR2 YFSETQ. The CDR3 DNA reads TGCGCCAGCATCTGGGACCTTAATTCACCCCTCCACTTT. This codes for CASIWDLNSPLHF.

The chain carries TRBV27 and TRBJ2-7; D remains ambiguous. The CDR3 length is 16 residues. Germline values: CDR1 MNHEY, CDR2 SMNVEV (reference sequence). Trimming removed 0 bases from V and 2 bases from J, with 14 bases in between. CDR3 DNA sequence: TGTGCCAGCAGTTTATCGGTGGGTTACCGGGCCTACGAGCAGTACTTC. Its protein product is CASSLSVGYRAYEQYF.

In this sample, this clonotype is medium-sized. The chain couples TRBV7-8 to TRBJ1-3, with a possible D match to TRBD1 (5 bases). CDR1 is SGHVS, CDR2 FQNEAQ, per germline. CDR3 length: 17 amino acids. V was trimmed by 2 bases and J by 3 bases, leaving 17 bases between them. The CDR3 DNA follows: TGTGCCAGCAGCTTAAGGGCCCGGGGCCAGGTTGGAAACACCATATATTTT. Protein product: CASSLRARGQVGNTIYF.

This clonotype rates as medium-sized. V gene TRBV6-1 combines with J gene TRBJ1-1, with 7 positions matching TRBD1. This CDR3 is 14 amino acids long. CDR1 is MNHNS, CDR2 SASEGT, per germline. J lost 1 base, V lost 5 bases, and 4 bases had no gene match. CDR3 in amino acids: CASSRRTGNTEAFF. CDR3 sequence (DNA): TGTGCCAGCAGTAGACGGACAGGGAACACTGAAGCTTTCTTT.

The gene calls are TRBV5-4 and TRBJ2-7; TRBD2 matches 7 bases. J gave up 7 bases and V 4 bases, and 14 bases lay outside the gene matches. Germline V gene data show CDR1 as SGHNT and CDR2 as YYREEE (reference sequence). The CDR3 is 15 residues long. The CDR3 here is CASSNGLEGGREQYF. CDR3 DNA sequence: TGTGCCAGCAGCAACGGACTAGAGGGAGGACGGGAGCAGTACTTC.

The V gene is TRBV5-6, the J gene TRBJ2-7; no definite D call. The CDR3 totals 14 residues. V was cut by 1 base and J by 6 bases, with 14 bases left in between. The germline V gene encodes CDR1 SGHDT and CDR2 YYEEEE. In DNA, the CDR3 is TGTGCCAGCAGCTTGTCGGCAGACCCCAGCGAGCAGTACTTC. As protein: CASSLSADPSEQYF.

The gene calls are TRBV19 and TRBJ1-5; perhaps TRBD1 as D (5 bases). There are 16 residues in the CDR3. Between the trimmed V and J ends, which lost 0 bases and 6 bases, there was a span of 15 bases. Germline V gives CDR1 LNHDA, CDR2 SQIVND (reference sequence). CDR3 bases: TGTGCCAGTAGTATAGATCGGTGGGGGGTTAGTCAGCCCCAGCATTTT. It yields the protein CASSIDRWGVSQPQHF.

Within the sample, this clonotype is medium-sized. The V gene is TRBV11-3, the J gene TRBJ2-7; a weak D match, TRBD1 (6 bases). Per germline, CDR1 SGHNT and CDR2 YENEEA. Trimming took off 5 bases at V and 2 bases at J, with 19 bases between the two ends. The CDR3 contains 16 residues. In DNA form, the CDR3 reads TGTGCCAGCAGCCCGCGGTGGGGGACAACCGCCTACGAGCAGTACTTC. This gives the protein CASSPRWGTTAYEQYF.

By sample share, this clonotype is large. V usage is TRBV20-1 and J usage is TRBJ2-7; 8 nucleotides line up with TRBD2. The CDR3 is made up of 15 amino acids. Germline V lookup: CDR1 DFQATT, CDR2 SNEGSKA (reference sequence). Losses at the gene ends were 0 bases for V and 6 bases for J; bases not matched to a gene: 10. CDR3 loop: CSARETGAGASEQYF. The CDR3 nucleotides read TGCAGTGCTAGAGAGACGGGAGCGGGAGCGAGCGAGCAGTACTTC.

This clonotype rates as medium-sized. The rearrangement uses TRBV28 and TRBJ1-2; 10 nucleotides match TRBD1. This CDR3 spans 14 amino acids. Germline CDR1 is MDHEN and CDR2 is SYDVKM. V lost 6 bases to trimming and J lost 5 bases; unmatched junction nucleotides: 6. The DNA for the CDR3 is TGTGCCAGCAGCCCCGTGGGACAGGGGTATGGCTACACCTTC. It yields the protein CASSPVGQGYGYTF.

This clonotype qualifies as medium-sized. The chain uses TRBV14 and TRBJ2-1, with TRBD1 as a possible D gene (6 bases). Germline V lookup: CDR1 SGHDN, CDR2 FVKESK. Trimming took 4 bases from V and 2 from J, leaving 15 bases between them. CDR3 length equals 16 residues. CDR3 loop: CASSPPGRGTYNEQFF. In nucleotides, the CDR3 is TGTGCCAGCAGCCCCCCTGGCAGGGGTACCTACAATGAGCAGTTCTTC.

This clonotype is judged medium-sized. V and J are TRBV5-5 and TRBJ1-2, with unresolved D. Germline V gene sequence: CDR1 SGHKS, CDR2 YYEKEE (reference sequence). This CDR3 has 14 residues. Trimming removed 0 bases from V and 2 bases from J, with 8 bases in between. CDR3 sequence: CASSLGRLNYGYTF. For the CDR3, the DNA is TGTGCCAGCAGCTTGGGCAGACTGAACTATGGCTACACCTTC.

Regarding this clonotype: A single base separates this from a much larger clone, so it may be a read error. This chain links TRBV6-5 with TRBJ2-7, with TRBD2 matching over 11 bases. CDR3 length: 16 residues. With V trimmed by 0 bases and J by 5 bases, 6 bases remained unmatched. Germline lookup yields CDR1 MNHEY and CDR2 SVGAGI. The CDR3 loop reads CASSYSGVAGGHEQYF. In DNA, the CDR3 is TGTGCCAGCAGTTACTCGGGGGTAGCGGGAGGGCACGAGCAGTACTTC.

By share of the sample, this clonotype is medium-sized. This rearrangement joins TRBV6-1 to TRBJ2-1; D is unclear. The CDR3 is made up of 13 amino acids. Deletions cut 4 bases from V and 9 bases from J, with 13 bases between. The germline CDR1 and CDR2 sequences are MNHNS and SASEGT. This CDR3 reads CASSAAVIGEQFF. The CDR3 DNA follows: TGTGCCAGCAGTGCCGCAGTTATCGGTGAGCAGTTCTTC.

With respect to this clonotype: Given a much more abundant clone one base away, this may be a read error. The chain combines TRBV12-3 or TRBV12-4 with TRBJ1-5; D might be TRBD1 (6 bases). Trimming stripped 5 bases from V and 4 bases from J, with 27 bases between. The CDR3 is 19 amino acids. The CDR3 nucleotides read TGTGCCAGCAGTCCGGATATACAATGGACAGACGGATGGAATCAGCCCCAGCATTTT. Translation gives CASSPDIQWTDGWNQPQHF.

This clonotype was seen ten or more times. The chain employs TRBV5-5 and TRBJ1-3; D unclear. CDR3 length: 17 amino acids. V gave up 4 bases and J gave up 0 bases, with 17 bases separating them. Germline V lookup: CDR1 SGHKS, CDR2 YYEKEE (reference sequence). CDR3 in amino acids: CASSLFPPRPSGNTIYF. The CDR3 DNA reads TGTGCCAGCAGCCTTTTTCCCCCCAGGCCCTCTGGAAACACCATATATTTT.

In this sample, this clonotype is medium-sized. V gene TRBV30 combines with J gene TRBJ2-5; either TRBD1 or TRBD2 may supply D (5 bases each). Trimming took 1 base from V and 7 from J, leaving 10 bases between them. Germline V gives CDR1 GTSNPN, CDR2 SVGIG (reference sequence). The CDR3 is 12 residues long. The CDR3 reads CAWSGGAGTQYF. CDR3 sequence (DNA): TGTGCCTGGAGTGGAGGGGCAGGGACCCAGTACTTC.

The table lists this clonotype with a few counts. This could be a read error, since a much larger clone is one nucleotide away. The rearrangement links TRBV2 to TRBJ1-1, with D unclear. Germline V gene data show CDR1 as SNHLY and CDR2 as FYNNEI. This CDR3 is 14 amino acids long. This chain's CDR3 is CVSSPDGLNTEAFF. Here the CDR3 DNA reads TGTGTCAGCAGTCCGGACGGCTTGAACACTGAAGCTTTCTTT.

This clonotype appeared a few times. The rearrangement joins TRBV5-1 to TRBJ1-4, with a tentative D call TRBD1 (6 bases). Germline assignment: CDR1 SGHRS and CDR2 YFSETQ. The germline V and J ends were trimmed by 0 bases and 0 bases, with 9 bases remaining between them. The CDR3 length is 16 residues. This chain's CDR3 is CASSLASGATNEKLFF. The CDR3 bases are TGCGCCAGCAGCTTGGCCTCAGGGGCAACTAATGAAAAACTGTTTTTT.

This clonotype was counted a few times. This chain connects TRBV12-3 or TRBV12-4 to TRBJ1-2; D gene uncertain. Trimming left V 3 bases short and J 6 bases short, with 11 bases between. The length of the CDR3 is 13 residues. CDR3 protein: CASSFRAGDGYTF. CDR3 DNA sequence: TGTGCCAGCAGTTTTAGGGCAGGCGATGGCTACACCTTC.